Listed below are T cell receptor beta chains from one sample, sequenced in a study of regulatory T cells in long-lasting Graves disease. MiXCR, run by TCRdb on the multiplex PCR reads, gives a single entry per CDR3 protein. The data hold 400,000 to 500,000 distinct CDR3 sequences, with around a fifth observed a single time. Sequenced material: peripheral blood mononuclear cells (PBMCs), taken when the disease was refractory, from a patient treated with antithyroid drugs. These receptors all stem from a female donor with Graves disease. Both conserved end residues are part of each CDR3. Each record gives: D gene, J gene, V gene, clone size, CDR3 DNA, CDR3 protein. The D gene is left open where the match is weak. A row's size may be missing; if present it is once, few, many or a size class.

NA	TRBJ2-7	TRBV6-1	NA	TGTGCCAGTCGGGGGGCCCACGAGCAGTACTTC	CASRGAHEQYF
NA	TRBJ2-7	TRBV2	many	TGTGCCAGCTTAAGGGCAAGGGGAACCTACGAGCAGTACTTC	CASLRARGTYEQYF
TRBD1	TRBJ2-5	TRBV28	many	TGTGCCAGCAGTTTAGTAACAGGGGTGGAGACCCAGTACTTC	CASSLVTGVETQYF
NA	TRBJ2-5	TRBV15	many	TGTGCCACCAGCAGAGAAGGGGGTCCGGAGACCCAGTACTTC	CATSREGGPETQYF
TRBD1	TRBJ2-7	TRBV7-2	NA	TGTGCCAGCAGCTTTGAGGGACAGGGGGTCCACGAGCAGTACTTC	CASSFEGQGVHEQYF
TRBD2	TRBJ2-3	TRBV10-3	few	TGTGCCATCAGCCACTCCTGGGAGGCTAGCGGGGGAGCCACAGATACGCAGTATTTT	CAISHSWEASGGATDTQYF
TRBD1	TRBJ1-2	TRBV28	NA	TGTGCCAGCAGTCCTCCCGGGACAGGGATCTATGGCTACACCTTC	CASSPPGTGIYGYTF
TRBD1	TRBJ2-7	TRBV18	NA	TGTGCCAGCTCACGACCGGGACAGGGACTCCGCGAGCAGTACTTC	CASSRPGQGLREQYF
NA	TRBJ1-1	TRBV6-1	few	TGTGCCAGCAGAACCACCTCGAACACTGAAGCTTTCTTT	CASRTTSNTEAFF
NA	TRBJ1-2	TRBV5-1	many	TGCGCCAGCAGCCCTGGCAGGGGAGCTAACTATGGCTACACCTTC	CASSPGRGANYGYTF
TRBD1	TRBJ1-2	TRBV12-3/TRBV12-4	many	TGTGCCAGCGGAATGGGACAGGGCTTTGGCTACACCTTC	CASGMGQGFGYTF
TRBD1	TRBJ1-1	TRBV29-1	many	TGCAGCGCCGAGACAGGGGGCCACCGGGAATTGGCTGAAGCTTTCTTT	CSAETGGHRELAEAFF
NA	TRBJ1-4	TRBV7-2	few	TGTGCCAGCAGGGTCAGGGGCGAGACTAATGAAAAACTGTTTTTT	CASRVRGETNEKLFF
NA	TRBJ1-4	TRBV7-9	few	TGTGCCAGCAGCTCGGGGCAGGCTAATGAAAAACTGTTTTTT	CASSSGQANEKLFF
NA	TRBJ1-2	TRBV6-1	few	TGTGCCAGCAGAGAGAACGGGAGATATGGCTACACCTTC	CASRENGRYGYTF
NA	TRBJ1-6	TRBV7-8	many	TGTGCCAGCAGCTCCAAAGCTCAAGTCTATAATTCACCCCTCCACTTT	CASSSKAQVYNSPLHF
NA	TRBJ1-3	TRBV10-3	once	TGTGCCATCAGCCAGGGGAACGGAAACACCATATATTTT	CAISQGNGNTIYF
NA	TRBJ1-1	TRBV27	many	TGTGCCAGCAGCCCCACGCTGTTTGTGGCAGTGGACACTGAAGCTTTCTTT	CASSPTLFVAVDTEAFF
TRBD1	TRBJ1-5	TRBV15	NA	TGTGCCACCAGCGGCACCGTAACAGGGGACCGAGGGGGCAATCAGCCCCAGCATTTT	CATSGTVTGDRGGNQPQHF
NA	TRBJ2-5	TRBV11-3	NA	TGTGCCAGCAGCCGGGACTGGCAACAAGAGACCCAGTACTTC	CASSRDWQQETQYF
TRBD2	TRBJ2-7	TRBV20-1	few	TGCAGTGCTAGAGATCTGGGCGGGGGGTCCTACGAGCAGTACTTC	CSARDLGGGSYEQYF
NA	TRBJ2-2	TRBV27	few	TGTGCCAGCAGTTTTGAGGGGTGGGACACCGGGGAGCTGTTTTTT	CASSFEGWDTGELFF
NA	TRBJ2-7	TRBV30	few	TGTGCCTGGAGTGTTAGCCGGGGCCACTACGAGCAGTACTTC	CAWSVSRGHYEQYF
NA	TRBJ1-2	TRBV10-3	many	TGTGCCATCAGTGGTTTTATAACAGGGCCTCTTGAGGGCTATGGCTACACCTTC	CAISGFITGPLEGYGYTF
NA	TRBJ1-5	TRBV5-1	few	TGCGCCAGCAGCTTGTGGTCGGGAAATCAGCCCCAGCATTTT	CASSLWSGNQPQHF
TRBD1	TRBJ2-7	TRBV14	NA	TGTGCCAGCAGCCAAGTACAGGGGGCTAGCGAGCAGTACTTC	CASSQVQGASEQYF
NA	TRBJ2-2	TRBV6-2/TRBV6-3	many	TGTGCCAGCAGTTACGGACAGACCGGGGAGCTGTTTTTT	CASSYGQTGELFF
TRBD1	TRBJ1-1	TRBV6-9	few	TGTGCCAGCAGTTACGCTGGACAGGGAGACGCTGAAGCTTTCTTT	CASSYAGQGDAEAFF
TRBD2	TRBJ2-7	TRBV20-1	many	TGCAGTGCGCAGCAAGCTAGCGGGACCTACGAGCAGTACTTC	CSAQQASGTYEQYF
NA	TRBJ2-7	TRBV5-6	once	TGTGCCAGCAACCTCGGACACAACTACGAGCAGTACTTC	CASNLGHNYEQYF
NA	TRBJ1-5	TRBV12-3/TRBV12-4	few	TGTGCCAGCAGTGGGGGGGGTTCTAGCAATCAGCCCCAGCATTTT	CASSGGGSSNQPQHF
TRBD2	TRBJ2-1	TRBV28	few	TGTGCCGCCTGGGGGGGGTTACCCTACAATGAGCAGTTCTTC	CAAWGGLPYNEQFF
NA	TRBJ1-5	TRBV29-1	many	TGCAGCGTCGGTTCGGGGGCAGAGAGCAATCAGCCCCAGCATTTT	CSVGSGAESNQPQHF
NA	TRBJ1-2	TRBV6-2/TRBV6-3	NA	TGTGCCAGCAGTTACCGCCACGGAGGAAGTACCACTAACTATGGCTACACCTTC	CASSYRHGGSTTNYGYTF
TRBD1	TRBJ2-2	TRBV5-5	few	TGTGCCAGCAGCCGATTCACAGGGGGCCGGACCGGGGAGCTGTTTTTT	CASSRFTGGRTGELFF
TRBD2	TRBJ2-7	TRBV14	few	TGTGCCAGCAGCCAGTACCAAGCGGGGGCCTACGAGCAGTACTTC	CASSQYQAGAYEQYF
TRBD1	TRBJ2-7	TRBV28	many	TGTGCCAGCAGTTCTGGGACAGGGGGCTCCTACGAGCAGTACTTC	CASSSGTGGSYEQYF
TRBD2	TRBJ2-3	TRBV5-1	NA	TGCGCCAGCAGCTTTTCTAGCGGGAGCACAGATACGCAGTATTTT	CASSFSSGSTDTQYF
TRBD1	TRBJ2-7	TRBV3-1	many	TGTGCCAGCAGCAACCGGGACAGGGAGATCGGCGAGCAGTACTTC	CASSNRDREIGEQYF
NA	TRBJ2-7	TRBV6-2/TRBV6-3	few	TGTGCCGGCAGTTACTCGGAAAGGGACGAGCAGTACTTC	CAGSYSERDEQYF
TRBD1	TRBJ1-6	TRBV9	NA	TGTGCCAGCAGCGTAGAACAGGGGGATTCACCCCTCCACTTT	CASSVEQGDSPLHF
TRBD1	TRBJ1-5	TRBV30	few	TGTGCCTGGAGCCGACAGGGGGGTCAGCCCCAGCATTTT	CAWSRQGGQPQHF
TRBD1	TRBJ2-3	TRBV7-2	NA	TGTGCCAGCAGCTCCGGGACAGAGACCCACAGCACAGATACGCAGTATTTT	CASSSGTETHSTDTQYF
TRBD1	TRBJ1-5	TRBV6-1	few	TGTGCCAGCTCCTCCGGACAGGGAAGAGGGCAGCCCCAGCATTTT	CASSSGQGRGQPQHF
NA	TRBJ2-3	TRBV3-1	NA	TGTGCCAGCAGCCGGCAAGTCACAGATACGCAGTATTTT	CASSRQVTDTQYF
NA	TRBJ1-5	TRBV6-5	many	TGTGCCAGCAGTTACAGCCTGGGCTATCAGCCCCAGCATTTT	CASSYSLGYQPQHF
NA	TRBJ1-2	TRBV7-3	few	TGTGCCAGCAGCCCTACTTCTAACTATGGCTACACCTTC	CASSPTSNYGYTF
TRBD1	TRBJ1-1	TRBV29-1	many	TGCAGCGTTGGACAGGGGCACGGTGAAGCTTTCTTT	CSVGQGHGEAFF
NA	TRBJ2-7	TRBV7-8	many	TGTGCCAGCAGCGGAACGACGGACGCAAGGTCCGAGCAGTACTTC	CASSGTTDARSEQYF
NA	TRBJ1-6	TRBV28	many	TGTGCCAGCAGGTGGGGGGGAGGTAATTCACCCCTCCACTTT	CASRWGGGNSPLHF